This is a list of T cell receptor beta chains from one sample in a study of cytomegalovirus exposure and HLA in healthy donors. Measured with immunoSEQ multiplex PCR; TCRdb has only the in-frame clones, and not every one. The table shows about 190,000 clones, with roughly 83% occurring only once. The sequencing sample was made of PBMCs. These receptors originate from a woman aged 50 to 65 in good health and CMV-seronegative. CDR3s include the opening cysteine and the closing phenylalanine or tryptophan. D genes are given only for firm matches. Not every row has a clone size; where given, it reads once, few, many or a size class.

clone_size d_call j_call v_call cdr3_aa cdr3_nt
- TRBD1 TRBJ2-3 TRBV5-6 CASSFMGQGTDTQYF TGTGCCAGCAGCTTCATGGGACAGGGTACGGATACGCAGTATTTT
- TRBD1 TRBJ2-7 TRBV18 CASSPLPTGTHREQYF TGTGCCAGCTCACCACTCCCGACAGGGACACATCGGGAGCAGTACTTC
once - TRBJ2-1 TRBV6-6 CASSLPDMSYNEQFF TGTGCCAGCAGTTTGCCAGACATGTCCTACAATGAGCAGTTCTTC
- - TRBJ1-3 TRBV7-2 CASSTGVSGNTIYF TGTGCCAGCAGCACGGGGGTCTCTGGAAACACCATATATTTT
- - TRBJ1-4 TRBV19 CASSISQNRRRGLFF TGTGCCAGTAGTATAAGCCAGAATCGTCGCCGGGGACTGTTTTTT
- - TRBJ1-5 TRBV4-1 CASSHPTAAGGDQPQHF TGCGCCAGCAGCCACCCGACCGCAGCGGGGGGAGATCAGCCCCAGCATTTT
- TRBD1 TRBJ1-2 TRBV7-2 CASSHMNTGGGYGYTF TGTGCCAGCAGTCACATGAATACAGGGGGCGGCTATGGCTACACCTTC
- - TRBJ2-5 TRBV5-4 CASSPAPGALYQETQYF TGTGCCAGCAGCCCAGCCCCGGGAGCGTTGTACCAAGAGACCCAGTACTTC
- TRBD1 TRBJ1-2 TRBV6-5 CASSQATGAWAGYTF TGTGCCAGCAGCCAGGCGACAGGGGCCTGGGCTGGCTACACCTTC
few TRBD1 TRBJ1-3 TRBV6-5 CASSPDRMAGNTIYF TGTGCCAGCAGCCCGGACAGGATGGCTGGAAACACCATATATTTT
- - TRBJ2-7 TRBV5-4 CASSPRRTASYEQYF TGTGCCAGCAGCCCCAGACGGACAGCGTCCTACGAGCAGTACTTC
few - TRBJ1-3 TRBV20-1 CSAAGGNTIYF TGCAGTGCTGCGGGGGGAAACACCATATATTTT
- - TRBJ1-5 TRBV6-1 CASSEPQEAKGNQPQHF TGTGCCAGCAGTGAACCCCAGGAGGCGAAAGGCAATCAGCCCCAGCATTTT
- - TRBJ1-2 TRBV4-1 CASSQEGSGANYGYTF TGCGCCAGCAGCCAAGAGGGTTCTGGAGCTAACTATGGCTACACCTTC
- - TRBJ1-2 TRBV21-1 CASSPFRRVPPLVDGYTF TGTGCCAGCAGCCCCTTCCGCCGAGTTCCCCCCCTAGTCGATGGCTACACCTTC
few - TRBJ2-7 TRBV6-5 CASSFRLPGEQYF TGTGCCAGCAGTTTCCGCCTGCCGGGGGAGCAGTACTTC
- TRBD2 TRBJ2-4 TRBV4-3 CASSQDYGLAGENIQYF TGCGCCAGCAGCCAAGATTATGGACTAGCGGGGGAAAACATTCAGTACTTC
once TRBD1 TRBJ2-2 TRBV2 CASSYTGTANTGELFF TGTGCCAGCAGTTATACCGGGACAGCGAACACCGGGGAGCTGTTTTTT
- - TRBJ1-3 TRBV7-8 CASSLTGGLRVGGNTIYF TGTGCCAGCAGCTTAACCGGGGGGCTCAGGGTGGGAGGAAACACCATATATTTT
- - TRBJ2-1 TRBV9 CATSPWSAGPSKEQFF TGTGCCACCTCCCCTTGGAGCGCGGGTCCTTCCAAGGAGCAGTTCTTC
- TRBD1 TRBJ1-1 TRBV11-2 CASSSTQGVRTEAFF TGTGCCAGCAGTTCGACCCAGGGGGTTAGGACTGAAGCTTTCTTT
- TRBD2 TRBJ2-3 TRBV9 CASSIGTSGASWVSTDTQYF TGTGCCAGCAGCATAGGGACTAGCGGGGCGAGTTGGGTGAGCACAGATACGCAGTATTTT
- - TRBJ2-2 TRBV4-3 CASSPQEGIVAGELFF TGCGCCAGCAGCCCCCAGGAGGGAATCGTCGCCGGGGAGCTGTTTTTT
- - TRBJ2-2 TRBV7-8 CASSLRTVNTGELFF TGTGCCAGCAGCTTAAGGACAGTGAACACCGGGGAGCTGTTTTTT
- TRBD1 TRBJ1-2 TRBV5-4 CASSLTGGEGGYTF TGTGCCAGCAGTCTGACAGGGGGCGAAGGCGGCTACACCTTC
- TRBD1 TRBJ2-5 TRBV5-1 CASSYQTPSGQGGQETQYF TGCGCCAGCAGCTACCAAACACCTTCCGGACAGGGGGGACAAGAGACCCAGTACTTC
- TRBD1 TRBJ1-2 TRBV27 CASSLSPGQGSGYGYTF TGTGCCAGCAGTTTATCGCCGGGACAGGGGAGTGGCTATGGCTACACCTTC
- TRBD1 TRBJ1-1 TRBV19 CASSTRTGGTEAFF TGTGCCAGTAGTACCCGGACAGGGGGCACTGAAGCTTTCTTT
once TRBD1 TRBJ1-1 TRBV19 CASRRQGARGTEAFF TGTGCCAGTAGGAGACAGGGGGCGCGAGGGACTGAAGCTTTCTTT
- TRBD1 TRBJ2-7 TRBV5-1 CASSLRDRGFYEQYF TGCGCCAGCAGTCTCCGGGACAGGGGCTTCTACGAGCAGTACTTC
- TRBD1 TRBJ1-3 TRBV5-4 CASSVQGRGGNTIYF TGTGCCAGCAGCGTACAGGGGAGAGGCGGAAACACCATATATTTT
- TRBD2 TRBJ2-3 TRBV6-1 CASSDFGTSGVLEGTDTQYF TGTGCCAGCAGTGATTTCGGGACTAGCGGGGTCCTAGAGGGCACAGATACGCAGTATTTT
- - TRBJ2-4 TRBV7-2 CASRLAAGTIQYF TGTGCCAGCAGATTAGCGGCAGGTACCATTCAGTACTTC
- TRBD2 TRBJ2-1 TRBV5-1 CASRGTSGRALSYNAQFF TGCGCCAGCAGAGGGACTAGCGGGAGGGCATTATCCTACAATGCGCAGTTCTTC
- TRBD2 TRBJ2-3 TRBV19 CASSTGTSGGTDTQYF TGTGCCAGTAGTACGGGGACTAGCGGGGGGACAGATACGCAGTATTTT
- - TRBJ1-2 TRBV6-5 CASSYSKAARYGYTF TGTGCCAGCAGTTACTCGAAGGCAGCCAGGTATGGCTACACCTTC
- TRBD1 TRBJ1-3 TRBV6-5 CASRPSTGVGNTIYF TGTGCCAGCAGACCCTCGACAGGGGTCGGAAACACCATATATTTT
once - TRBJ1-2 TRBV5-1 CARGGLQGRRGYTF TGCGCCCGGGGGGGGTTGCAGGGACGGCGTGGCTACACCTTC
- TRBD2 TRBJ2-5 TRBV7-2 CASSLALALAAETQYF TGTGCCAGCAGCTTAGCGCTGGCACTAGCGGCGGAGACCCAGTACTTC
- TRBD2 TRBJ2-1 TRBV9 CASSFGLAGINNEQFF TGTGCCAGCAGCTTCGGACTAGCGGGAATAAATAATGAGCAGTTCTTC
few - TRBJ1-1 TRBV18 CASSPPQLMNTEAFF TGTGCCAGCTCACCACCCCAACTCATGAACACTGAAGCTTTCTTT
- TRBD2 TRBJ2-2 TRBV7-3 CASSFSASGSTGELFF TGTGCCAGCAGCTTCTCTGCTAGCGGGTCCACCGGGGAGCTGTTTTTT
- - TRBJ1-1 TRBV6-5 CASSYHGDGGAFF TGTGCCAGCAGTTACCACGGGGATGGGGGGGCTTTCTTT
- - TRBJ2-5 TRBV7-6 CASSTGVGQETQYF TGTGCCAGCAGCACGGGAGTGGGTCAAGAGACCCAGTACTTC
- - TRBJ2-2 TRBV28 CASSLAHGELFF TGTGCCAGCAGTTTAGCACACGGGGAGCTGTTTTTT
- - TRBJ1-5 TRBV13 CASSLGQVNQPQHF TGTGCCAGCAGCTTGGGGCAGGTTAATCAGCCCCAGCATTTT
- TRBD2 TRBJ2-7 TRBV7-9 CASSLEGLAGYVEQYF TGTGCCAGCAGCTTAGAGGGTCTAGCGGGATACGTTGAGCAGTACTTC
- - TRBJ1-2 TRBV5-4 CASSLLQSLYGYTF TGTGCCAGCAGCTTGTTACAGTCACTCTATGGCTACACCTTC
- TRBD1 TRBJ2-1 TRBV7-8 CASSPLIARGQDEQFF TGTGCCAGCAGCCCCCTTATCGCGAGGGGGCAGGATGAGCAGTTCTTC
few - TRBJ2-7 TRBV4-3 CASSHASAPGSREQYF TGCGCCAGCAGCCACGCCTCAGCCCCAGGGTCTCGGGAGCAGTACTTC
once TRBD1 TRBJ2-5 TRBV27 CASRSRQGPYQETQYF TGTGCCAGCCGATCCAGACAGGGCCCTTACCAAGAGACCCAGTACTTC
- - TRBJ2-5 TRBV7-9 CAATSASQETQYF TGTGCAGCTACAAGTGCTAGCCAAGAGACCCAGTACTTC